The sequence of this TCR beta chain was determined in a study of STAT5B mutations in CD4+ large granular lymphocyte leukemia. Study as a whole: Among healthy donors, a particular HLA allele went with more CDR3 'QG' motifs.

The assay was run at survey level. Original processing methods: The detection floor for productive clonotype frequency was 2.59 x 10-5. Using immunoSEQ multiplex PCR, the repertoire was profiled, and TCRdb retains in-frame clones only, with some absent. V, J and clone size derive from that table, while D and trimming were established from the DNA sequence. The profile shows about 22,000 clones, 78% of them singletons. A word on this clone: What it binds is unknown.

Study observations and caveats: Roughly a quarter of private leukemic clonotypes occurred rarely in other patients' non-leukemic repertoires.

Sequencing was carried out using CD4+ T cells from blood buffy coats. The TCR was taken from a human donor in good health.

The DNA for the CDR3 is TGTGCCAGCAGCCCCGGATCCGGGTATAATTCACCCCTCCACTTT. Protein: CASSPGSGYNSPLHF. The chain is built from TRBV7-2 and TRBJ1-6, with D hard to call. V was cut by 5 bases and J by 4 bases, with 12 bases left in between. The CDR3 has 15 amino acids. The germline V gene encodes CDR1 SGHTA and CDR2 FQGNSA.